The 9 T cell receptor beta chains reported below all come from one sample, sequenced in a study of early T cells in non-severe SARS-CoV-2 infection. TCRdb recomputed calls from the 5' RACE reads with MiXCR, one row per CDR3 protein. The sample includes tens of thousands of distinct CDR3 sequences, roughly 13% of them seen just once. Sequencing was performed on whole blood, taken at baseline. These receptors all come from an adult who was a healthcare worker with PCR-confirmed SARS-CoV-2 infection or an uninfected control (not recorded which).

This clonotype appeared a few times. The V call is TRBV7-3, the J call TRBJ2-5; 7 positions agree with TRBD1. This CDR3 has 13 amino acids. J gave up 7 bases and V 5 bases, and 7 bases lay outside the gene matches. Per germline, CDR1 SGHTA and CDR2 FQGTGA. CDR3 amino acids: CASSPRTGGTQYF. The CDR3 nucleotides are TGTGCCAGCAGCCCACGGACAGGAGGGACCCAGTACTTC.

The rearrangement uses TRBV5-6 and TRBJ1-1; unclear D gene. Trimming pared 4 bases from V and 7 bases from J, leaving 8 bases between. This CDR3 comprises 11 residues. Germline CDR1 reads SGHDT; CDR2 reads YYEEEE. The CDR3 DNA follows: TGTGCCAGCAGCCGGGAGCGTGAAGCTTTCTTT. It is translated as CASSREREAFF.

This clonotype has only a few counts. V and J are TRBV7-8 and TRBJ2-3; a possible D gene is TRBD2 (5 bases). V lost 5 bases and J 0 bases, leaving 12 bases between the germline ends. The CDR3 covers 15 residues. The germline V gene has CDR1 SGHVS and CDR2 FQNEAQ. CDR3 protein: CASSPGSASTDTQYF. The CDR3 coding sequence is TGTGCCAGCAGCCCGGGGTCGGCCAGCACAGATACGCAGTATTTT.

This clonotype was seen only a few times. This chain links TRBV5-5 with TRBJ2-1; 7 bases align to TRBD1. Losses at the gene ends were 0 bases for V and 8 bases for J; bases not matched to a gene: 5. CDR1 and CDR2 from the germline V gene are SGHKS and YYEKEE (reference sequence). This CDR3 is 14 amino acids long. Written as DNA, the CDR3 is TGTGCCAGCAGCTTGGCGAGGGGGCCGGATGAGCAGTTCTTC. Translating gives CASSLARGPDEQFF.

The J gene is TRBJ2-1, the V gene TRBV6-2 or TRBV6-3; 8 positions agree with TRBD2. Germline CDR1 and CDR2: MNHEY and SVGEGT. V lost 0 bases and J lost 0; bases outside the gene matches: 16. This CDR3 contains 21 residues. The CDR3 DNA sequence: TGTGCCAGCAGTTACTCTGTCCCCTCGGCTAGCGGGCTAAGCTCCTACAATGAGCAGTTCTTC. It specifies CASSYSVPSASGLSSYNEQFF.

This clonotype was counted between two and nine times. This rearrangement joins TRBV29-1 to TRBJ2-3; 12 bases line up with TRBD1. The CDR3 covers 14 residues. Germline V gene sequence: CDR1 SQVTM, CDR2 ANQGSEA. Trimming removed 5 bases from V and 7 bases from J; junction bases left unmatched: 7. The CDR3: CSVPGDRGLNTQYF. CDR3 nucleotides: TGCAGCGTTCCGGGGGACAGGGGGCTAAATACGCAGTATTTT.

This clonotype was observed a handful of times. The chain links TRBV5-1 to TRBJ2-2, with TRBD1 matching over 9 bases. The CDR3 covers 17 residues. J gave up 4 bases and V 0 bases, and 7 bases lay outside the gene matches. CDR1 is SGHRS, CDR2 YFSETQ, per germline. This CDR3 reads CASSLAVGTGLTGELFF. The CDR3, as DNA: TGCGCCAGCAGCTTGGCGGTTGGGACAGGGCTCACCGGGGAGCTGTTTTTT.

This chain joins TRBV20-1 and TRBJ2-6; maybe TRBD2 (6 bases). This CDR3 has 13 amino acids. Germline CDR1 is DFQATT and CDR2 is SNEGSKA (reference sequence). V was pared by 4 bases and J by 2 bases, with 6 bases between. In DNA, the CDR3 is TGCAGTGCTACGGGAGCTGGGGCCAACGTCCTGACTTTC. Its protein product is CSATGAGANVLTF.

V and J are TRBV5-1 and TRBJ2-1; D unclear. Per germline, CDR1 SGHRS and CDR2 YFSETQ. V lost 4 bases to trimming and J lost 4 bases, with 9 bases between them. CDR3 size: 13 residues. CDR3 in DNA: TGCGCCAGCAGCCTGACACTTTACAATGAGCAGTTCTTC. Its translation: CASSLTLYNEQFF.